Below, one T cell receptor beta chain is given with its context. The sample originates from a study of blood T cells in healthy people across ages. Deletions cut 2 bases from V and 4 bases from J, with 10 bases between. The CDR3 has 14 residues. Germline V gives CDR1 ENHRY, CDR2 SYGVKD. The second PCR ran about 6 to 12 cycles with a sample-barcoded 5' primer and J-beta primers. The template-switch adaptor was a 5' adaptor with 12 random nucleotides. It tagged each cDNA molecule. A single record per CDR3 protein comes from TCRdb applying MiXCR to the 5' RACE reads. The sample lists around 990,000 distinct CDR3 sequences; 35% to 40% were seen once.

The rearrangement joins TRBV10-3 to TRBJ2-3; no clear D. Sequencing was performed on blood. This TCR derives from a man in his late teens or twenties in good health. CDR3: CAISEELLADTQYF. The CDR3 DNA follows: TGTGCCATCAGTGAGGAACTATTGGCAGATACGCAGTATTTT.